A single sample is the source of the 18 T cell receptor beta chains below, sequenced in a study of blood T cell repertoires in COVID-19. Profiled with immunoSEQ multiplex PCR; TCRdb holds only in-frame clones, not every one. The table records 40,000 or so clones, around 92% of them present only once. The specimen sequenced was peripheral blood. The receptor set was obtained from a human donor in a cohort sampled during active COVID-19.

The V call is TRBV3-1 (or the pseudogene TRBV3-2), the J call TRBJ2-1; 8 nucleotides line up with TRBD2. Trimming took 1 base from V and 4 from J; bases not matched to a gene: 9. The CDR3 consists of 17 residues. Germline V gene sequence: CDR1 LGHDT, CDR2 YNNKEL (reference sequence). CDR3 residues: CASSQGLAGSYYNEQFF. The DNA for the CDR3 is TGTGCCAGCAGCCAAGGGTTAGCGGGGAGCTATTACAATGAGCAGTTCTTC.

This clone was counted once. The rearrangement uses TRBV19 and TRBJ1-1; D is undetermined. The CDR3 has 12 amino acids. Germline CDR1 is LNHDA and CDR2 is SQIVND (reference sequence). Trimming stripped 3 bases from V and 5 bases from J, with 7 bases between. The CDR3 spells CASSMAETEAFF. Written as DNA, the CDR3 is TGTGCCAGTAGTATGGCCGAAACTGAAGCTTTCTTT. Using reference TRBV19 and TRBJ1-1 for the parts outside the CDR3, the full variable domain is DGGITQSPKYLFRKEGQNVTLSCEQNLNHDAMYWYRQDPGQGLRLIYYSQIVNDFQKGDIAEGYSVSREKKESFPLTVTSAQKNPTAFYLCASSMAETEAFFGQGTRLTVV.

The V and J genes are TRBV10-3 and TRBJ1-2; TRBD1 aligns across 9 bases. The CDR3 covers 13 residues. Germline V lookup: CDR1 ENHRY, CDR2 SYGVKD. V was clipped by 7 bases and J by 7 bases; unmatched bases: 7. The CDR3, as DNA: TGTGCCATCAACCAGGGACAGGGTAGTGGCTACACCTTC. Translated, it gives CAINQGQGSGYTF.

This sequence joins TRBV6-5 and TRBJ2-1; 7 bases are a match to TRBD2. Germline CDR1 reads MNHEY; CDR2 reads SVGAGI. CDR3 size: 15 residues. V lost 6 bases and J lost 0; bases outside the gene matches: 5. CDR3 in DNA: TGTGCCAGCAGGATACTAGCGAGCTCCTACAATGAGCAGTTCTTC. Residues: CASRILASSYNEQFF.

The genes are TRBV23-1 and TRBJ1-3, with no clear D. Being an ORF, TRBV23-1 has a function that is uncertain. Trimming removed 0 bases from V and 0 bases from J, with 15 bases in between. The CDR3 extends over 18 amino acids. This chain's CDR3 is CASSQSAKWPNSGNTIYF. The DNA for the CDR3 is TGCGCCAGCAGTCAATCGGCCAAATGGCCAAACTCTGGAAACACCATATATTTT.

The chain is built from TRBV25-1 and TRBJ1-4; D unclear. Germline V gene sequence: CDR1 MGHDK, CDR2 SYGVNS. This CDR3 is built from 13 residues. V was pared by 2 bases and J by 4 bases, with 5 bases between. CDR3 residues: CASSEQVNEKLFF. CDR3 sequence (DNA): TGTGCCAGCAGTGAACAGGTTAATGAAAAACTGTTTTTT.

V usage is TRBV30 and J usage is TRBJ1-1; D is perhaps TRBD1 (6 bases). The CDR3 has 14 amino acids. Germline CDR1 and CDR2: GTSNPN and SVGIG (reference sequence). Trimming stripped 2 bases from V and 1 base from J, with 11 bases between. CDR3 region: CAWSRRGGNTEAFF. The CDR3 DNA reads TGTGCCTGGAGTCGAAGGGGGGGGAACACTGAAGCTTTCTTT.

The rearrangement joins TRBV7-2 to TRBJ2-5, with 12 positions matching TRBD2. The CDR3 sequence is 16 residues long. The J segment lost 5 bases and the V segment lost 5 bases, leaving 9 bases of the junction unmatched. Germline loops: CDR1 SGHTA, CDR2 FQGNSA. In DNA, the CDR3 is TGTGCCAGCAGCCCAACACTAGCGGGGGGTGCGGAGACCCAGTACTTC. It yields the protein CASSPTLAGGAETQYF.

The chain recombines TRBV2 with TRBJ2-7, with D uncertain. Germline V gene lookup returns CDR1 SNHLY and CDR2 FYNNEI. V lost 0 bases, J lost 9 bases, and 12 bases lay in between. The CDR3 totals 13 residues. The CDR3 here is CASSEARRSRQYF. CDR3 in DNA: TGTGCCAGCAGTGAAGCGCGCCGGTCTCGGCAGTACTTC.

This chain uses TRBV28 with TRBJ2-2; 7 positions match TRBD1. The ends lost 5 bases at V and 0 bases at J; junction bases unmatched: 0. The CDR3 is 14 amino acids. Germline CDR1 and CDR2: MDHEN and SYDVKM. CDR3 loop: CASSDRANTGELFF. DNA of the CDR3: TGTGCCAGCAGTGACAGGGCGAACACCGGGGAGCTGTTTTTT.

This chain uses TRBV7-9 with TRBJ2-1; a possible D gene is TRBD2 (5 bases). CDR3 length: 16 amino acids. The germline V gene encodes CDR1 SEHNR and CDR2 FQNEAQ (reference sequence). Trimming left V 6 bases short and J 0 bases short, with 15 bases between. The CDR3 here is CASRPSEDRSYNEQFF. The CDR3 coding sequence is TGTGCCAGCAGACCCTCGGAGGACCGCTCCTACAATGAGCAGTTCTTC.

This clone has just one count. The CDR3 DNA reads TGTGCCAGCAGCTCCCGTAGAACCGGGGAGCTGTTTTTT. Translated: CASSSRRTGELFF. J is TRBJ2-2 and V is TRBV5-4, with D unresolved. This CDR3 has 13 residues. Germline V lookup: CDR1 SGHNT, CDR2 YYREEE (reference sequence). Trimming cost V 3 bases and J 5 bases, with 8 bases left between them.

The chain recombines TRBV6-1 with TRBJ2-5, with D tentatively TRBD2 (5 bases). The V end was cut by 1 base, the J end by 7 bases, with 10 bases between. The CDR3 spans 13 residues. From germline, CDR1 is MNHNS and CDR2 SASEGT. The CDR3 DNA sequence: TGTGCCAGCAGTGAAGGGACCGGAGGGACCCAGTACTTC. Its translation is CASSEGTGGTQYF.

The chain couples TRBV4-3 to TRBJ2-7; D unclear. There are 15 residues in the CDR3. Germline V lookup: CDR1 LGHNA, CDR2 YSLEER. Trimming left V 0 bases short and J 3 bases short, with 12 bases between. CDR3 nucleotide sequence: TGCGCCAGCAGCCAAGATCTTGGCACTAACTACGAGCAGTACTTC. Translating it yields CASSQDLGTNYEQYF.

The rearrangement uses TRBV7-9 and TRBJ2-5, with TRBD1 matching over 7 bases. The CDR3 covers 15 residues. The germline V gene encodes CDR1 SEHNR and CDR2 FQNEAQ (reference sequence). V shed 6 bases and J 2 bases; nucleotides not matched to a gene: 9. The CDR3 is CASRGDSQNQETQYF. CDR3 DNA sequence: TGTGCCAGCAGAGGGGACAGCCAAAATCAAGAGACCCAGTACTTC. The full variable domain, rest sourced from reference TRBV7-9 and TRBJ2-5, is DTGVSQNPRHKITKRGQNVTFRCDPISEHNRLYWYRQTLGQGPEFLTYFQNEAQLEKSRLLSDRFSAERPKGSFSTLEIQRTEQGDSAMYLCASRGDSQNQETQYFGPGTRLLVL.

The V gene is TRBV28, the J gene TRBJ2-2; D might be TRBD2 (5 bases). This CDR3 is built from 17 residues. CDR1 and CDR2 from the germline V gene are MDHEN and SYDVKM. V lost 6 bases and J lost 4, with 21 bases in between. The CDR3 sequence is CASSTKIVARVTGELFF. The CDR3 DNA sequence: TGTGCCAGCAGCACAAAAATCGTAGCGCGGGTCACCGGGGAGCTGTTTTTT.

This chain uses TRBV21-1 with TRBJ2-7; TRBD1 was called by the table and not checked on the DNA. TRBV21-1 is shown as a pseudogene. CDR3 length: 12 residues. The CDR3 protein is CADRDRNYEQYF. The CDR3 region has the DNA TGTGCCGACAGAGACAGAAACTACGAGCAGTACTTC.

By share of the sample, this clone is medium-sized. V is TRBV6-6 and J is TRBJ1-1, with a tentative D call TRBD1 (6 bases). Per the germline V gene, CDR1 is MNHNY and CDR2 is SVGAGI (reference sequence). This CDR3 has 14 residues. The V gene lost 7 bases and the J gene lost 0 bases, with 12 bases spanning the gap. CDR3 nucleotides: TGTGCCAGCACCCCAACAGGGTTGAACACTGAAGCTTTCTTT. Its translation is CASTPTGLNTEAFF.